Given below is one TCR beta chain in context. Its target is unknown. Clones were read by immunoSEQ multiplex PCR, and TCRdb kept only the in-frame ones, dropping some. The sample carries millions of clones, just over 90% recorded once. This sample is drawn from a study of shared clonotypes between healthy human individuals. Whole-study findings and limits: Sampling included only blood; tissue repertoires likely differ. Some clonotypes were shared by all four sorted-subset donors, while others were not shared. The non-shared ones had lower generation probabilities than the shared ones.

Germline CDR1 and CDR2: LGHNA and YSLEER. J gave up 7 bases and V 1 base, and 16 bases lay outside the gene matches. This CDR3 comprises 17 residues. The TCR was taken from a man aged 18 to 30 in good health. The specimen sequenced was naive CD4+ T cells sorted from blood. Subset indicated: CD45RA+ positively selected. The chain couples TRBV4-3 to TRBJ2-7; 7 bases line up with TRBD2. In DNA, the CDR3 is TGCGCCAGCAGCCAAGGTTCCAGCGGGACCGCGAGTCAGGAGCAGTACTTC. The encoded protein is CASSQGSSGTASQEQYF.